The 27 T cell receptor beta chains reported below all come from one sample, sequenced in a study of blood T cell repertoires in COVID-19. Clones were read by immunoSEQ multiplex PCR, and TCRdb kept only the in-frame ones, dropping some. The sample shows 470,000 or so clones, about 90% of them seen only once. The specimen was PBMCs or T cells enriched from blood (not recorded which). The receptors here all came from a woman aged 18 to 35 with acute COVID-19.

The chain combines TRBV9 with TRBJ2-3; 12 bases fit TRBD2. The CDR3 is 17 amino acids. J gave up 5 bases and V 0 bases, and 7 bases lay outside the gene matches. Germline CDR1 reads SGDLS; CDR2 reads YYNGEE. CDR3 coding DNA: TGTGCCAGCAGCGTAGGTCTAGCGGGGGGGGTTCAAGATACGCAGTATTTT. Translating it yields CASSVGLAGGVQDTQYF.

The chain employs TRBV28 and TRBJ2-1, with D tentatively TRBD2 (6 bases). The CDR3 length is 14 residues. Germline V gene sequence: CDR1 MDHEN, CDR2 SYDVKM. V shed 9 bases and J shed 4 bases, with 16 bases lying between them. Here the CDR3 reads CASELALNYNEQFF. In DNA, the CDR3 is TGTGCCAGTGAACTAGCACTTAATTACAATGAGCAGTTCTTC.

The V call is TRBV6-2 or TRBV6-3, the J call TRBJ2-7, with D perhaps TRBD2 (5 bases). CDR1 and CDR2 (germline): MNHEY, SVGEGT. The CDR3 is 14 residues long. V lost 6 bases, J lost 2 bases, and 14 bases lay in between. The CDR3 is CASSRRPSTYEQYF. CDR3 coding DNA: TGTGCCAGCAGCCGCCGCCCTAGCACCTACGAGCAGTACTTC.

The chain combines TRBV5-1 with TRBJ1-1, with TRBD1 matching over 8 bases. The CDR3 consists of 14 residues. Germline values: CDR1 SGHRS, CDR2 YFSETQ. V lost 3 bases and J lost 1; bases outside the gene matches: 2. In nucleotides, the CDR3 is TGCGCCAGCAGCTCACAGGGGGGGAACACTGAAGCTTTCTTT. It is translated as CASSSQGGNTEAFF.

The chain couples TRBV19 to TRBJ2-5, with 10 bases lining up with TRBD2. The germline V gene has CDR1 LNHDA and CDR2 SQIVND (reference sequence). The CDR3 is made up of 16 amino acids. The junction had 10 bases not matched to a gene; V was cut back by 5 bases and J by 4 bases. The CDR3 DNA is TGTGCCAGTAGTTCGCTAGCGGGAGAGGGGGGAGAGACCCAGTACTTC. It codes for CASSSLAGEGGETQYF. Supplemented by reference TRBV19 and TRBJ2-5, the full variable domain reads DGGITQSPKYLFRKEGQNVTLSCEQNLNHDAMYWYRQDPGQGLRLIYYSQIVNDFQKGDIAEGYSVSREKKESFPLTVTSAQKNPTAFYLCASSSLAGEGGETQYFGPGTRLLVL.

Here the CDR3 DNA reads TGCGCCAGCAGCCAAGGGCCAAACTCCTACGAGCAGTACTTC. Protein sequence: CASSQGPNSYEQYF. The genes are TRBV4-1 and TRBJ2-7, with D unresolved. Trimming cost V 1 base and J 0 bases, with 7 bases left between them. CDR3 length: 14 residues. CDR1 is MGHRA, CDR2 YSYEKL, per germline.

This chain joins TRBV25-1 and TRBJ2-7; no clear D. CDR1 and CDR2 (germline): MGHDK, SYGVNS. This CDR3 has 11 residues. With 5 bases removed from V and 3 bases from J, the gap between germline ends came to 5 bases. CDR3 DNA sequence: TGTGCCAGCAGTCGTCTCTACGAGCAGTACTTC. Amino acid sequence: CASSRLYEQYF.

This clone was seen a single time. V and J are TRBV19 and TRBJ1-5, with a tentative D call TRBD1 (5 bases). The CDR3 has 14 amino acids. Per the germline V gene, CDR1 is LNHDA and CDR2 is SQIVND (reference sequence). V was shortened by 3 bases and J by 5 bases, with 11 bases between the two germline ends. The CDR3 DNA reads TGTGCCAGTAGTATGGACACCTGGGATCAGCCCCAGCATTTT. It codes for CASSMDTWDQPQHF.

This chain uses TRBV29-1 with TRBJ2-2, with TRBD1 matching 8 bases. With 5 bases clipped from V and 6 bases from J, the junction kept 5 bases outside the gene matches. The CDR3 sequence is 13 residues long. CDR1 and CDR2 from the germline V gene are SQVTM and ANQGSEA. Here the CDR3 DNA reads TGCAGCGTTCCCGGGACAGGTGCCGGGGAGCTGTTTTTT. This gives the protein CSVPGTGAGELFF.

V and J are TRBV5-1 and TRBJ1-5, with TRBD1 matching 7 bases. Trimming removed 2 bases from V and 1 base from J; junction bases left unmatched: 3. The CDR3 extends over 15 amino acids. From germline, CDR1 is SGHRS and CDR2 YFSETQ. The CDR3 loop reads CASSLGGMSNQPQHF. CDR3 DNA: TGCGCCAGCAGCTTAGGGGGCATGAGCAATCAGCCCCAGCATTTT.

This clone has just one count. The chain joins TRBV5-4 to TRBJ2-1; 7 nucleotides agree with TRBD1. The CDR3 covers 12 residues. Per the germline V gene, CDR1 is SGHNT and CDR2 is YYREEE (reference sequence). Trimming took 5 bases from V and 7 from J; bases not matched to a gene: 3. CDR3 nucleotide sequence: TGTGCCAGCAGAGACAGGGTGAATGAGCAGTTCTTC. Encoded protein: CASRDRVNEQFF.

CDR3 amino acids: CASFFGTEGSPLHF. CDR3 coding DNA: TGTGCCTCATTCTTTGGGACAGAGGGTTCACCCCTCCACTTT. The chain employs TRBV10-3 and TRBJ1-6; 7 nucleotides align to TRBD1. From germline, CDR1 is ENHRY and CDR2 SYGVKD. Trimming cost V 11 bases and J 9 bases; bases outside gene matches: 13. The CDR3 totals 14 residues.

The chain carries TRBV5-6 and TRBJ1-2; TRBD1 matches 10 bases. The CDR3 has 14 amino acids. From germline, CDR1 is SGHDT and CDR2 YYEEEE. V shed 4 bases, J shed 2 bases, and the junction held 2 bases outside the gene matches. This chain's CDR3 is CASSMDRGNYGYTF. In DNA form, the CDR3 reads TGTGCCAGCAGCATGGACAGGGGGAACTATGGCTACACCTTC. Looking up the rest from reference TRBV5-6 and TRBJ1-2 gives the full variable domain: DAGVTQSPTHLIKTRGQQVTLRCSPKSGHDTVSWYQQALGQGPQFIFQYYEEEERQRGNFPDRFSGHQFPNYSSELNVNALLLGDSALYLCASSMDRGNYGYTFGSGTRLTVV.

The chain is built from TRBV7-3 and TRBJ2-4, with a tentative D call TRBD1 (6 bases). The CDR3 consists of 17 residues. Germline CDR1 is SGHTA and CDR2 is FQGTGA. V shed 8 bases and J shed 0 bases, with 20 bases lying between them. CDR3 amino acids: CASVHSRGQLAKNIQYF. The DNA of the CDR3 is TGTGCCAGCGTGCATTCGAGGGGACAACTAGCCAAAAACATTCAGTACTTC. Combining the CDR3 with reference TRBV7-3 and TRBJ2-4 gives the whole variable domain GAGVSQTPSNKVTEKGKYVELRCDPISGHTALYWYRQSLGQGPEFLIYFQGTGAADDSGLPNDRFFAVRPEGSVSTLKIQRTERGDSAVYLCASVHSRGQLAKNIQYFGAGTRLSVL.

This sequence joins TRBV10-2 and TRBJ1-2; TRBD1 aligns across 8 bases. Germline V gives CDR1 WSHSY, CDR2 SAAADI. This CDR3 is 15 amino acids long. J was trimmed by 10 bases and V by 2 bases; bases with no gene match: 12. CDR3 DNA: TGCGCCAGCAGTGAGGCGCAGGGGGCCCTTAGAGCCTACACCTTC. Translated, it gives CASSEAQGALRAYTF.

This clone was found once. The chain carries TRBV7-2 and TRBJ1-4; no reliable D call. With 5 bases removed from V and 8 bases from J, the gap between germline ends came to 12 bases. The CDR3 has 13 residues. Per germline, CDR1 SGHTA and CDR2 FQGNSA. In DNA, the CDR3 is TGTGCCAGCAGCATCCCCGGGATGGAAAAACTGTTTTTT. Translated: CASSIPGMEKLFF.

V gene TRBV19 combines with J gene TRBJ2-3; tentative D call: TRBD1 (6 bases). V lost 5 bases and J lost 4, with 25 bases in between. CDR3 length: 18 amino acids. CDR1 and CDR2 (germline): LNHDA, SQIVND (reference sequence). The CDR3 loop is CASSVRPTGQIYSDTQYF. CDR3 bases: TGTGCCAGTAGTGTCCGGCCTACGGGACAAATATACTCAGATACGCAGTATTTT.

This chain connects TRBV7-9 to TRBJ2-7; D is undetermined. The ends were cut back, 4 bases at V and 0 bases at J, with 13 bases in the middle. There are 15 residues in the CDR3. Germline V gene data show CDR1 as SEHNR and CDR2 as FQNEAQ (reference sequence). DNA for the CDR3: TGTGCCAGCAGCTCCGTTGACACAAGCTCCTACGAGCAGTACTTC. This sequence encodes CASSSVDTSSYEQYF.

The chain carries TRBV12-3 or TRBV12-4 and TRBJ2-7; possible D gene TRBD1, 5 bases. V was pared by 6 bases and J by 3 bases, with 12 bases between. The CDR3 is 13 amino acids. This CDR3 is CASSRTKNYEQYF. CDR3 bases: TGTGCCAGCAGCCGGACAAAAAACTACGAGCAGTACTTC.

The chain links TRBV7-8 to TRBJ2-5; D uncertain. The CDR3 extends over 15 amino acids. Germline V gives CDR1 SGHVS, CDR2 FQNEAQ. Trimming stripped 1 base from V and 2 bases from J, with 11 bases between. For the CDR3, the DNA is TGTGCCAGCAGCTTAGGTGTTAAATTGCAAGAGACCCAGTACTTC. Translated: CASSLGVKLQETQYF.

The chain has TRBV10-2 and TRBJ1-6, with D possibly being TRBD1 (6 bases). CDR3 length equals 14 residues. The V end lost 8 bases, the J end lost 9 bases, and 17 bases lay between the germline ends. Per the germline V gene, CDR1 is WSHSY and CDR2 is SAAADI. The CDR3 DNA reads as TGCGCCAGCCGCCCAGAGGGGGAAGTTTCACCCCTCCACTTT. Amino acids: CASRPEGEVSPLHF.

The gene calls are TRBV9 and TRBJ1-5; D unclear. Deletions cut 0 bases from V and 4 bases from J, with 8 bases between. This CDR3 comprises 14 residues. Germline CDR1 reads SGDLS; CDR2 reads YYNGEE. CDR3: CASSVGGQNQPQHF. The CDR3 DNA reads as TGTGCCAGCAGCGTAGGTGGGCAGAATCAGCCCCAGCATTTT.

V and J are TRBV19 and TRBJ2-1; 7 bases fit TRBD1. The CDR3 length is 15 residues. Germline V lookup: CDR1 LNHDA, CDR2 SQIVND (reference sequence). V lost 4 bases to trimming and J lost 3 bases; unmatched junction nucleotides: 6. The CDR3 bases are TGTGCCAGTAGTAAGGCGAGGGACAGCTACAATGAGCAGTTCTTC. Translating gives CASSKARDSYNEQFF.

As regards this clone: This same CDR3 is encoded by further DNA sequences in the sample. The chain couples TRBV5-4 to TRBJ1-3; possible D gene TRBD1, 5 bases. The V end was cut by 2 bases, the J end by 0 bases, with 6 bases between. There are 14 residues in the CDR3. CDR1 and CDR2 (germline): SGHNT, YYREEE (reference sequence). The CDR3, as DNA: TGTGCCAGCAGCTTAAGGGGCTCTGGAAACACCATATATTTT. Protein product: CASSLRGSGNTIYF. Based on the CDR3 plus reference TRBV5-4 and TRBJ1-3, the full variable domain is ETGVTQSPTHLIKTRGQQVTLRCSSQSGHNTVSWYQQALGQGPQFIFQYYREEENGRGNFPPRFSGLQFPNYSSELNVNALELDDSALYLCASSLRGSGNTIYFGEGSWLTVV.

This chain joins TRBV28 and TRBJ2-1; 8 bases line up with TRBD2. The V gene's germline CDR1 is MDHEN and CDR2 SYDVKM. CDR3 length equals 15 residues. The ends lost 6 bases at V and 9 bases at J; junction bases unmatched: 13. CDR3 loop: CASSPNRNSGIEQFF. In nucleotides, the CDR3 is TGTGCCAGCAGCCCAAATCGGAATAGCGGGATTGAGCAGTTCTTC.

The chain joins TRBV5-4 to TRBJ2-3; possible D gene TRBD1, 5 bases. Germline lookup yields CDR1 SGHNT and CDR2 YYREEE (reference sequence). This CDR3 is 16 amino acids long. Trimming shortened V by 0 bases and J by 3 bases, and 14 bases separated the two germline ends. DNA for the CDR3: TGTGCCAGCAGCTTGGTTCCCGACAGTCTTACAGATACGCAGTATTTT. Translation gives CASSLVPDSLTDTQYF.

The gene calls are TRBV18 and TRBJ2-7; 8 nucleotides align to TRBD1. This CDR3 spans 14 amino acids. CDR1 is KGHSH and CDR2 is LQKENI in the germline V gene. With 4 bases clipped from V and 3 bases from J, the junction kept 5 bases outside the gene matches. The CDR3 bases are TGTGCCAGCTCACTGCAGGGGGCGAGCTACGAGCAGTACTTC. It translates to CASSLQGASYEQYF. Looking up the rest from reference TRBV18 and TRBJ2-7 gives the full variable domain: NAGVMQNPRHLVRRRGQEARLRCSPMKGHSHVYWYRQLPEEGLKFMVYLQKENIIDESGMPKERFSAEFPKEGPSILRIQQVVRGDSAAYFCASSLQGASYEQYFGPGTRLTVT.